This TCR beta chain was sequenced in a study of cytomegalovirus exposure and HLA in healthy donors. Regarding the study as a whole: It was likely that a cluster of highly shared sequence variants was a sequencing artifact. About 87% or about 30% of the time was how often most TCR beta V segments were productive, according to an earlier analysis. Common viral pathogens seemed, in a later analysis, to connect with several of the most significant clusters.

PCR was performed using 60 Vbeta and 13 Jbeta primers. Only in-frame clones appear in the TCRdb table, and some are missing; sequencing was by immunoSEQ multiplex PCR. The sample gives 200,000 to 250,000 clones, roughly four fifths of which show up once; more than 0.5% is in the top ten. Details on this clone: What it recognizes is unknown.

Material: PBMCs. The source of this sequence is a woman aged 40 to 50 in good health and CMV-seronegative.

This chain's CDR3 is CASLLGGAWDTQYF. The CDR3 DNA reads as TGTGCCAGCCTTTTAGGCGGGGCCTGGGATACGCAGTATTTT. The J gene is TRBJ2-3, the V gene TRBV6-1, with D tentatively TRBD2 (6 bases). This CDR3 has 14 amino acids. Trimming stripped 8 bases from V and 6 bases from J, with 18 bases between. Germline V gene data show CDR1 as MNHNS and CDR2 as SASEGT.